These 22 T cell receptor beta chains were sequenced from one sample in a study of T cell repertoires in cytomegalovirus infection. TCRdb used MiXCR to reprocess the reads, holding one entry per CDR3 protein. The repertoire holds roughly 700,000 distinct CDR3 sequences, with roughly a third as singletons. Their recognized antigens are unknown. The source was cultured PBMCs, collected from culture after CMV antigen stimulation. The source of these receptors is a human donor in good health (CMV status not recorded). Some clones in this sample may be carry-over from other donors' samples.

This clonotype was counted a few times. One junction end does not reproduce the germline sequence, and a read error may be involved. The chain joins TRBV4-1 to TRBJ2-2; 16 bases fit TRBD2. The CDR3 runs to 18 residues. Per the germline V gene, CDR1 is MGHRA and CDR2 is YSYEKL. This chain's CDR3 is CASSQGGLAGGMPGELFF. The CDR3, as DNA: TGTGCCAGCAGCCAAGGGGGACTAGCGGGGGGGATGCCCGGGGAGCTGTTTTTT.

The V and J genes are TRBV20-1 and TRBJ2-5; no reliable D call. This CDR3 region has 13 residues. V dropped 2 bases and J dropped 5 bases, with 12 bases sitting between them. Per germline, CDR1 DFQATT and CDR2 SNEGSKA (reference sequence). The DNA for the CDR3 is TGCAGTGCTAGAAGCTCGATGGAGGAGACCCAGTACTTC. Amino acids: CSARSSMEETQYF.

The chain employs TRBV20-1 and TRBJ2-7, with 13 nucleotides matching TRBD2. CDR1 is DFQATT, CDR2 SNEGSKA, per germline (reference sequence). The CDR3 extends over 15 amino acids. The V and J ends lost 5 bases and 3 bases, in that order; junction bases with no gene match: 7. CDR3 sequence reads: CSAGLAGALDYEQYF. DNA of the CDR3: TGCAGTGCTGGACTAGCGGGAGCTCTGGACTACGAGCAGTACTTC.

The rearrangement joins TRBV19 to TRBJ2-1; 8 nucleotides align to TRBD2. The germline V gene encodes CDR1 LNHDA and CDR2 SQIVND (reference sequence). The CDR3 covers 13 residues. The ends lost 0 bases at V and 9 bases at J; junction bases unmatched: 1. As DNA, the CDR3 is TGTGCCAGTAGTATAGAAGCGGGAGTTGAGCAGTTCTTC. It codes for CASSIEAGVEQFF.

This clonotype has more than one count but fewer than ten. CDR3 in DNA: TGTGCCAGCAGTTTAAGGGGAACAGGGCCACAAGAGACCCAGTACTTC. This gives the protein CASSLRGTGPQETQYF. The chain recombines TRBV12-3 or TRBV12-4 with TRBJ2-5; D possibly corresponds to TRBD1 (6 bases). V was cut by 2 bases and J by 2 bases, with 15 bases left in between. The CDR3 consists of 16 residues.

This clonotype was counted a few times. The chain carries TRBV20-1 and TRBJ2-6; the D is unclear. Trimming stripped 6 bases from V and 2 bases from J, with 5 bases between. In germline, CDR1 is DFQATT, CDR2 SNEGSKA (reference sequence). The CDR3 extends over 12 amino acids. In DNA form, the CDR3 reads TGCAGTGCCTCAGCTGGGGCCAACGTCCTGACTTTC. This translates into CSASAGANVLTF.

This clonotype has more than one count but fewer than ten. In nucleotides, the CDR3 is TGTGCCAGCAGTTACTTTCGGGGCAGCAAGCCAGATACGCAGTATTTT. Protein sequence: CASSYFRGSKPDTQYF. V and J are TRBV6-2 or TRBV6-3 and TRBJ2-3; either TRBD1 or TRBD2 may supply D (5 bases each). The V end was cut by 1 base, the J end by 4 bases, with 15 bases between. The V gene's germline CDR1 is MNHEY and CDR2 SVGEGT. This CDR3 has 16 residues.

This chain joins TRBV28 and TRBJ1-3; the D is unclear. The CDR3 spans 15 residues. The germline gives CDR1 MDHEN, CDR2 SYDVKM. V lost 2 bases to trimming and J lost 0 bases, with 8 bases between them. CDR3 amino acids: CASSLNFGSGNTIYF. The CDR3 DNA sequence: TGTGCCAGCAGTTTAAATTTCGGCTCTGGAAACACCATATATTTT. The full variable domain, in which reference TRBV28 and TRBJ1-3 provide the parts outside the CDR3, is DVKVTQSSRYLVKRTGEKVFLECVQDMDHENMFWYRQDPGLGLRLIYFSYDVKMKEKGDIPEGYSVSREKKERFSLILESASTNQTSMYLCASSLNFGSGNTIYFGEGSWLTVV.

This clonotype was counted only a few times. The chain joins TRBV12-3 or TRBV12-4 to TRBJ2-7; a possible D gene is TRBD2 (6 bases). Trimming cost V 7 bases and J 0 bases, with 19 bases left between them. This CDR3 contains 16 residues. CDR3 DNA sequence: TGTGCCAGCACCTTGGGTAGGGGACTTAACTCCTACGAGCAGTACTTC. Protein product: CASTLGRGLNSYEQYF.

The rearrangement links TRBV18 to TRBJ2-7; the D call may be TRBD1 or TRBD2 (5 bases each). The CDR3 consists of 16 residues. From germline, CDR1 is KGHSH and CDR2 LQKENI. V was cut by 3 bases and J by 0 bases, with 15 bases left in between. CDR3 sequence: CASSPGTGTSSYEQYF. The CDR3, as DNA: TGTGCCAGCTCACCCGGGACGGGGACGAGCTCCTACGAGCAGTACTTC.

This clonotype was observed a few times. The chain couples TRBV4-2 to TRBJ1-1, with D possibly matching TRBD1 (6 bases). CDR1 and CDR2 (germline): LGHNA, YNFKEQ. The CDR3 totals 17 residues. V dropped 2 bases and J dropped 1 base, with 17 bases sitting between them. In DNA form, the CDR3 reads TGTGCCAGCAGCCAACCCCGCCCGGGACAACCGAACACTGAAGCTTTCTTT. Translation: CASSQPRPGQPNTEAFF.

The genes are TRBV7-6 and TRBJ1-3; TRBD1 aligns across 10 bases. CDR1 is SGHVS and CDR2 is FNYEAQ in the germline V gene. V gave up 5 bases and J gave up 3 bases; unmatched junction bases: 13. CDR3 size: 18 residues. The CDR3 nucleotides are TGTGCCAGCAGCCCCGTCCGGGTGGGACAGGGGCTTGGAAACACCATATATTTT. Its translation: CASSPVRVGQGLGNTIYF.

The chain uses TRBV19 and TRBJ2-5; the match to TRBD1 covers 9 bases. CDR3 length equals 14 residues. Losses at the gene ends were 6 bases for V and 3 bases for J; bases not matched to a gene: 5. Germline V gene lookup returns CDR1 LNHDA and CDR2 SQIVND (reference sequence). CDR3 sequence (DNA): TGTGCCAGTAGGATCACAGGGGGCGAAGAGACCCAGTACTTC. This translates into CASRITGGEETQYF.

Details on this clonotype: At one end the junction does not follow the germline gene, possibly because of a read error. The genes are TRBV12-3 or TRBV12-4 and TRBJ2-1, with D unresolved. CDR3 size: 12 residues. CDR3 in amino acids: CATSQGIDEQFF. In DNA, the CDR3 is TGTGCCACCAGTCAAGGGATCGATGAGCAGTTCTTC.

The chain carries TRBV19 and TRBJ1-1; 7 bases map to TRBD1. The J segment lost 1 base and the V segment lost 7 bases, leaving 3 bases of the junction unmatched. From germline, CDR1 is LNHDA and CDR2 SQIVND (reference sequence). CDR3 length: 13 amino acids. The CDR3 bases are TGTGCCAGTAACAGGGGACCGAACACTGAAGCTTTCTTT. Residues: CASNRGPNTEAFF.

The CDR3 protein is CATSRDRELPQHF. In nucleotides, the CDR3 is TGTGCCACCAGCAGAGATCGCGAATTACCCCAGCATTTT. The chain carries TRBV15 and TRBJ1-5; D remains ambiguous. Trimming took 0 bases from V and 10 from J, leaving 10 bases between them. CDR3 length equals 13 residues. Per germline, CDR1 LNHNV and CDR2 YYDKDF (reference sequence).

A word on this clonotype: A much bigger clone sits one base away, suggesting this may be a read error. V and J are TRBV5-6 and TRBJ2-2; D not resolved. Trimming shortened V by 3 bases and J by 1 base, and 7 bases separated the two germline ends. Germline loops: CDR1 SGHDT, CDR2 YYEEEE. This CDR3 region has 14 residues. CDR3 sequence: CASSWSRNTGELFF. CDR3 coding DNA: TGTGCCAGCAGCTGGTCCAGGAACACCGGGGAGCTGTTTTTT.

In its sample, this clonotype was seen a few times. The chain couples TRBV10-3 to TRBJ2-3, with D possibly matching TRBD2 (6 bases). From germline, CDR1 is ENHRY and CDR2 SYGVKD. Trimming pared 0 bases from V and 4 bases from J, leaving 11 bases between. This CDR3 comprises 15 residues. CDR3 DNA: TGTGCCATCAGTGAGTCCGGGAGAAGAGCAGATACGCAGTATTTT. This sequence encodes CAISESGRRADTQYF.

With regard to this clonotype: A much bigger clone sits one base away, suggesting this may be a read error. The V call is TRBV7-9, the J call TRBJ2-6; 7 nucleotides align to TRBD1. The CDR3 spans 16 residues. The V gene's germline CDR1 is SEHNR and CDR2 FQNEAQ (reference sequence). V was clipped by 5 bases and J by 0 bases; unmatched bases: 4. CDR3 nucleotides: TGTGCCAGCAGCACGCACAGGGGCTCTGGGGCCAACGTCCTGACTTTC. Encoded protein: CASSTHRGSGANVLTF.

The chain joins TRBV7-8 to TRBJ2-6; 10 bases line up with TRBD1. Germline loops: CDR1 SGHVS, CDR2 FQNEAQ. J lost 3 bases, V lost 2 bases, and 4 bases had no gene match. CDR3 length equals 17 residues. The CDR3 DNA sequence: TGTGCCAGCAGCTTAAGGGACAGGGGTGGTGGGGCCAACGTCCTGACTTTC. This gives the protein CASSLRDRGGGANVLTF.

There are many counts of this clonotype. CDR3 amino acids: CASSLARTGVTEAFF. CDR3 DNA: TGTGCCAGCAGTTTAGCTAGGACAGGGGTTACTGAAGCTTTCTTT. The J gene is TRBJ1-1, the V gene TRBV12-3 or TRBV12-4, with 9 bases aligning to TRBD1. The CDR3 spans 15 residues. The J segment lost 5 bases and the V segment lost 0 bases, leaving 4 bases of the junction unmatched.

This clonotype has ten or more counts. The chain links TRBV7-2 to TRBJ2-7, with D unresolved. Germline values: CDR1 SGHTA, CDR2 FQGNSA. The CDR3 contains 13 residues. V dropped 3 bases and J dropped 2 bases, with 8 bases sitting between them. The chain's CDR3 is CASSFGGPYEQYF. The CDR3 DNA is TGTGCCAGCAGCTTTGGCGGTCCCTACGAGCAGTACTTC.